This T cell receptor (beta chain) was captured by sequencing in a study of shared clonotypes between healthy human individuals. The assay was immunoSEQ multiplex PCR, and TCRdb's table has in-frame clones only and misses some. The data show approximately 980,000 clones, over 60% seen once. Points on this clone: Its specificity is not known.

Whole-study findings and limits: Generation probabilities were higher for clonotypes shared across all four sorted-subset donors than for unshared ones. An expected dependence of interdonor clonotype sharing on sequencing depth was noted.

Sequenced sample: memory CD4+ T cells sorted from blood. Subset noted: CD45RA-negative fraction. The sequence came from a man between 18 and 29 years old in good health.

The CDR3 protein is CAWTSGQGESQPQHF. The CDR3 DNA sequence: TGTGCCTGGACCTCGGGACAGGGGGAAAGTCAGCCCCAGCATTTT. The chain couples TRBV30 to TRBJ1-5, with 11 bases identical to TRBD1. CDR3 length: 15 amino acids. V was pared by 4 bases and J by 6 bases, with 8 bases of the junction left unmatched. Germline V gene sequence: CDR1 GTSNPN, CDR2 SVGIG (reference sequence). Full variable domain (outside the CDR3, taken from reference TRBV30 and TRBJ1-5): SQTIHQWPATLVQPVGSPLSLECTVEGTSNPNLYWYRQAAGRGLQLLFYSVGIGQISSEVPQNLSASRPQDRQFILSSKKLLLSDSGFYLCAWTSGQGESQPQHFGDGTRLSIL.